This note documents a single TCR beta chain sequence. The study ran its PCR with 60 Vbeta and 13 Jbeta primers. In the authors' workflow: Unique TCR beta chains totaled some 88 million in a later count, with around 12 million of them shared. Repertoires were generated with immunoSEQ multiplex PCR, while TCRdb's copy carries only in-frame clones and drops some. The DNA was the basis for D and trimming; V, J and clone size are from that table. The sample has about 190,000 clones, 77% seen once; the top ten hold approximately 2.1%. The data were obtained in a study of cytomegalovirus exposure and HLA in healthy donors. Germline CDR1 and CDR2: ENHRY and SYGVKD. The CDR3 sequence is 15 residues long. V was pared by 3 bases and J by 2 bases, with 13 bases between.

This clonotype was sampled from a woman aged 25 to 39 in good health and CMV-seropositive. The sample taken for sequencing was PBMCs. The rearrangement links TRBV10-3 to TRBJ2-5; weak D call: TRBD2 (5 bases). The CDR3 DNA sequence: TGTGCCATCAGTGAAAAAGGACTCGCGCAAGAGACCCAGTACTTC. It is translated as CAISEKGLAQETQYF.